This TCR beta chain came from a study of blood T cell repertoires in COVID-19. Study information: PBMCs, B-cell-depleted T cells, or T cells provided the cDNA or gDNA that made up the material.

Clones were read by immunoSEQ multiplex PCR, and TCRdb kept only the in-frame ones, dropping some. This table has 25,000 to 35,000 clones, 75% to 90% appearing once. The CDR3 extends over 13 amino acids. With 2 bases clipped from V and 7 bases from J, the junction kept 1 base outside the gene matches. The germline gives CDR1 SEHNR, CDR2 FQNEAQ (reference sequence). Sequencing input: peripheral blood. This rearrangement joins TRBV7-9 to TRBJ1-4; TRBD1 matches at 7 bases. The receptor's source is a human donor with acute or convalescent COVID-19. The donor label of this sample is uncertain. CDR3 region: CASSLTGVEKLFF. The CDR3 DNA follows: TGTGCCAGCAGCTTAACAGGGGTTGAAAAACTGTTTTTT.